The 10 T cell receptor beta chains below come from one sample, sequenced in a study of blood T cell repertoires in COVID-19. TCRdb's copy holds only in-frame clones and misses some; the assay was immunoSEQ multiplex PCR. Of over 350,000 clones listed, 80% to 90% are singletons. Sequenced material: peripheral blood. The receptors were gathered from a woman aged 25 to 39 with active or convalescent COVID-19.

Remarks on this clone: This may arise from a read error, as a much more abundant clone is one base away. The same CDR3 also results from other DNA sequences found in this sample. This sequence joins TRBV27 and TRBJ1-2; TRBD1 matches at 9 bases. CDR1 and CDR2 from the germline V gene are MNHEY and SMNVEV (reference sequence). This CDR3 region has 14 residues. Trimming took 5 bases from V and 2 from J; bases not matched to a gene: 3. CDR3: CASSPGQGNYGYTF. CDR3 nucleotide sequence: TGTGCCAGCAGTCCGGGACAGGGCAACTATGGCTACACCTTC.

The chain joins TRBV19 to TRBJ1-3; a weak D match, TRBD1 (5 bases). The CDR3 extends over 16 amino acids. Germline values: CDR1 LNHDA, CDR2 SQIVND (reference sequence). V dropped 3 bases and J dropped 0 bases, with 12 bases sitting between them. CDR3 bases: TGTGCCAGTAGTATGATAGGGGTTGGCTCTGGAAACACCATATATTTT. This encodes CASSMIGVGSGNTIYF.

V is TRBV6-5 and J is TRBJ1-1; 9 bases align to TRBD1. CDR1 and CDR2 from the germline V gene are MNHEY and SVGAGI. The length of the CDR3 is 13 residues. V shed 8 bases and J 8 bases; nucleotides not matched to a gene: 9. The CDR3 DNA sequence: TGTGCCAGCGGGAAGGGGGGACAGGGAGAAGCTTTCTTT. Its protein is CASGKGGQGEAFF.

The gene calls are TRBV7-6 and TRBJ1-3, with D perhaps matching TRBD1 (5 bases). The CDR3 spans 14 residues. Germline V lookup: CDR1 SGHVS, CDR2 FNYEAQ. V lost 1 base and J 7 bases, leaving 11 bases between the germline ends. CDR3 sequence (DNA): TGTGCCAGCAGCTTAGGGGGACTGGGCAACACCATATATTTT. Its translation is CASSLGGLGNTIYF. Drawing the rest from reference TRBV7-6 and TRBJ1-3, the complete variable domain is GAGVSQSPRYKVTKRGQDVALRCDPISGHVSLYWYRQALGQGPEFLTYFNYEAQQDKSGLPNDRFSAERPEGSISTLTIQRTEQRDSAMYRCASSLGGLGNTIYFGEGSWLTVV.

The chain uses TRBV4-1 and TRBJ1-3; 7 positions agree with TRBD1. With 1 base clipped from V and 8 bases from J, the junction kept 8 bases outside the gene matches. The CDR3 extends over 15 amino acids. Looked up from germline, CDR1 is MGHRA and CDR2 is YSYEKL. CDR3 sequence (DNA): TGCGCCAGCAGCCAAGGCGGCAGGGGGTCATACACCATATATTTT. It encodes CASSQGGRGSYTIYF.

The chain has TRBV5-1 and TRBJ2-7; a weak D match, TRBD2 (5 bases). Germline values: CDR1 SGHRS, CDR2 YFSETQ. The CDR3 loop spans 15 amino acids. V lost 3 bases to trimming and J lost 0 bases, with 13 bases between them. DNA of the CDR3: TGCGCCAGCAGCTGGACGGGATCAAGCTCCTACGAGCAGTACTTC. Translating gives CASSWTGSSSYEQYF.

CDR3 residues: CASEGPGQGIQYF. The CDR3 DNA reads TGTGCCAGCGAAGGGCCGGGACAGGGTATTCAGTACTTC. The chain is built from TRBV21-1 and TRBJ2-4; TRBD1 is the table's D call and was not checked against the DNA. TRBV21-1 is deemed a pseudogene. The CDR3 consists of 13 residues.

This sequence joins TRBV4-1 and TRBJ1-5; D is ambiguous. Germline lookup yields CDR1 MGHRA and CDR2 YSYEKL. V shed 1 base and J shed 4 bases, with 11 bases lying between them. CDR3 length: 15 amino acids. The CDR3 bases are TGCGCCAGCAGCCAAGGTTTACAGAGTAATCAGCCCCAGCATTTT. It specifies CASSQGLQSNQPQHF.

This chain joins TRBV29-1 and TRBJ1-1; 8 bases are shared with TRBD1. Looked up from germline, CDR1 is SQVTM and CDR2 is ANQGSEA. The V and J ends lost 3 bases and 2 bases, in that order; junction bases with no gene match: 5. This CDR3 has 14 amino acids. The DNA of the CDR3 is TGCAGCGTTGACGCACCAGGGGGCAACACTGAAGCTTTCTTT. Amino acid sequence: CSVDAPGGNTEAFF.

Remarks on this clone: The same CDR3 arises from other DNA sequences in this sample as well. The rearrangement uses TRBV20-1 and TRBJ2-1; D unclear. Trimming left V 2 bases short and J 5 bases short, with 4 bases between. CDR1 DFQATT and CDR2 SNEGSKA come from the germline V gene (reference sequence). This CDR3 spans 11 amino acids. The CDR3 region is CSARRDNEQFF. CDR3 sequence (DNA): TGCAGTGCTAGACGTGACAATGAGCAGTTCTTC.